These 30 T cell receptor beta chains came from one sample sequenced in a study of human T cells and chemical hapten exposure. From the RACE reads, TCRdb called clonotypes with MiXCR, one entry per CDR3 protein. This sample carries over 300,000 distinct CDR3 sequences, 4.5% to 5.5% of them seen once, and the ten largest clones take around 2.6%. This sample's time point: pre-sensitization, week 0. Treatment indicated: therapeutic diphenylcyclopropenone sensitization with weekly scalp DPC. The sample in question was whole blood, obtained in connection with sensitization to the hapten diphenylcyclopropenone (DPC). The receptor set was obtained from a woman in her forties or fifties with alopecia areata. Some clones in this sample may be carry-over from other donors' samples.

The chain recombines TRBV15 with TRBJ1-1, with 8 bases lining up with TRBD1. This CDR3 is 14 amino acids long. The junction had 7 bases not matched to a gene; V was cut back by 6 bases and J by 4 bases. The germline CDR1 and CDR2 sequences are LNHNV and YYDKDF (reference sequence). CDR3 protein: CATRTGVETTEAFF. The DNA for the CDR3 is TGTGCCACCAGGACAGGGGTGGAAACCACTGAAGCTTTCTTT.

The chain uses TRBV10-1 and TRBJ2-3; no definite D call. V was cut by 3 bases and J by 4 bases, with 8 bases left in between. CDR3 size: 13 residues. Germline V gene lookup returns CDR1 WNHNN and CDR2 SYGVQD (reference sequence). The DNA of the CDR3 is TGCGCCAGCAGTGATAGTGAGGCAGATACGCAGTATTTT. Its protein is CASSDSEADTQYF.

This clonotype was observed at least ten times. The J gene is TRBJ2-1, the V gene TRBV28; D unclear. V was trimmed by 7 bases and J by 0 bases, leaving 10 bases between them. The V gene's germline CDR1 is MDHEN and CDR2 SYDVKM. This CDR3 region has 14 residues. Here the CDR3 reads CASNGVSSYNEQFF. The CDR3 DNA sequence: TGTGCCAGCAACGGTGTTAGCTCCTACAATGAGCAGTTCTTC.

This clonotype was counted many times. The CDR3 here is CASSTAGTGGQETQYF. The DNA of the CDR3 is TGTGCCAGCTCTACGGCCGGGACAGGGGGCCAAGAGACCCAGTACTTC. The chain couples TRBV6-1 to TRBJ2-5; 11 bases match TRBD1. V shed 8 bases, J shed 1 base, and the junction held 9 bases outside the gene matches. Germline CDR1 MNHNS, CDR2 SASEGT. The CDR3 sequence is 16 residues long.

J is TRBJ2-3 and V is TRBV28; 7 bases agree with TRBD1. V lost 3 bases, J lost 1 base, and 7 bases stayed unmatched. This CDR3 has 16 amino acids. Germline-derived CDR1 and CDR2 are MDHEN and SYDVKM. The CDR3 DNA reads TGTGCCAGCAGTTTTGTCGACAGGGCCGGCACAGATACGCAGTATTTT. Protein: CASSFVDRAGTDTQYF.

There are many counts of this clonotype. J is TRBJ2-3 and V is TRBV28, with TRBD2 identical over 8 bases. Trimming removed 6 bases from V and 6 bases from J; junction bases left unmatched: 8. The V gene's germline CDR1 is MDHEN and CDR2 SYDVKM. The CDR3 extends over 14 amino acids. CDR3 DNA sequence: TGTGCCAGCAGCCTCAGCGGGAGAACGGATACGCAGTATTTT. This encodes CASSLSGRTDTQYF. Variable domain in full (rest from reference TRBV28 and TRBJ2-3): DVKVTQSSRYLVKRTGEKVFLECVQDMDHENMFWYRQDPGLGLRLIYFSYDVKMKEKGDIPEGYSVSREKKERFSLILESASTNQTSMYLCASSLSGRTDTQYFGPGTRLTVL.

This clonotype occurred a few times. The CDR3, as DNA: TGTGCCAGCAGGGACAGGGGGCTGAATGGCTACACCTTC. Amino acid sequence: CASRDRGLNGYTF. V usage is TRBV6-6 and J usage is TRBJ1-2; TRBD1 agrees at 11 bases. The germline V gene has CDR1 MNHNY and CDR2 SVGAGI (reference sequence). V trimming: 6 bases; J trimming: 6 bases; junction bases outside the gene matches: 3. The CDR3 totals 13 residues.

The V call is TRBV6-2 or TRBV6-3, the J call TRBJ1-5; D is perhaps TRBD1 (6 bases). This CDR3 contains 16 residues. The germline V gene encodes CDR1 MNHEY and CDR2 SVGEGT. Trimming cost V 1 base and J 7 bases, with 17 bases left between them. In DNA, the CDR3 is TGTGCCAGCAGTTACTATTTCAGGGGCTCGGGGCAGCCCCAGCATTTT. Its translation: CASSYYFRGSGQPQHF.

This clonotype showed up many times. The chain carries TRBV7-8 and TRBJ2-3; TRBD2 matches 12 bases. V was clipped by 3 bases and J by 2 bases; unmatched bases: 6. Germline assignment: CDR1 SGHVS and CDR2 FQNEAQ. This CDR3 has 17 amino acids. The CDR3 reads CASSFRLAGVPTDTQYF. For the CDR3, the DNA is TGTGCCAGCAGCTTCAGACTAGCGGGAGTGCCCACAGATACGCAGTATTTT.

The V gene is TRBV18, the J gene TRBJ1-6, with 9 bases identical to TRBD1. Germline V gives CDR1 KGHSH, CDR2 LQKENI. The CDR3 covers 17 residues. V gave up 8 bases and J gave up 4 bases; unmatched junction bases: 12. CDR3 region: CASTHLPGQGYNSPLHF. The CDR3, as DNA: TGTGCCAGCACGCATCTCCCGGGACAGGGTTATAATTCACCCCTCCACTTT.

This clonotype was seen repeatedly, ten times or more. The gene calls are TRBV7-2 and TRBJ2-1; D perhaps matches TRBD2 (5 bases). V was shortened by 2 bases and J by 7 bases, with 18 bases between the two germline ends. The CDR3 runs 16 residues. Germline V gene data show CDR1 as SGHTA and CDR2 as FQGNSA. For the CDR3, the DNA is TGTGCCAGCAGCTTAAGCCGCGGGCAAGCGGTGAATGAGCAGTTCTTC. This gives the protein CASSLSRGQAVNEQFF.

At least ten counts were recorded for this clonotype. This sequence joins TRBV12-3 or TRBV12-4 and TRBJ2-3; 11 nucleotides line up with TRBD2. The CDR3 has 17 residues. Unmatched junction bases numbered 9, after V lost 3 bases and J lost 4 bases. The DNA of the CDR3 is TGTGCCAGCAGTTTGGTAGCGGGGGGGCAAGAGGCAGATACGCAGTATTTT. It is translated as CASSLVAGGQEADTQYF.

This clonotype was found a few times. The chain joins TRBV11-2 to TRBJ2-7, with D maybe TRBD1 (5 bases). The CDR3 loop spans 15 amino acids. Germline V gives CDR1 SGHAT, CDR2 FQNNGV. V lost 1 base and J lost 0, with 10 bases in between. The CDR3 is CASSLGQGYSYEQYF. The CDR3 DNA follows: TGTGCCAGCAGCTTAGGGCAGGGATACTCCTACGAGCAGTACTTC.

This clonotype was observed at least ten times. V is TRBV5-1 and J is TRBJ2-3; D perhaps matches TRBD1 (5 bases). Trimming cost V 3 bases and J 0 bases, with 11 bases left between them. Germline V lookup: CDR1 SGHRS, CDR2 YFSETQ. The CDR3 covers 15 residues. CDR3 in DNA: TGCGCCAGCAGCTGGAGACAGCCTAGCACAGATACGCAGTATTTT. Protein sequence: CASSWRQPSTDTQYF.

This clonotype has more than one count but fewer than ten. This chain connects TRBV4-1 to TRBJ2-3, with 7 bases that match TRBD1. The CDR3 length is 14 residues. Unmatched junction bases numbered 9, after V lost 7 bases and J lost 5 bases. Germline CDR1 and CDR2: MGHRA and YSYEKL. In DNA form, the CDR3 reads TGCGCCAGCACCCGACAGGGCGCGGGAGATACGCAGTATTTT. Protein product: CASTRQGAGDTQYF.

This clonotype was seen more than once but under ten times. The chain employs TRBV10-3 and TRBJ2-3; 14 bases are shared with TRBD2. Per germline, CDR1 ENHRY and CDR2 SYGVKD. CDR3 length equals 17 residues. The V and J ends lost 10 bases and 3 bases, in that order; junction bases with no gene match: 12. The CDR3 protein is CATTTGGLAGGTDTQYF. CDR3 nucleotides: TGTGCCACCACGACCGGTGGACTAGCGGGAGGTACAGATACGCAGTATTTT.

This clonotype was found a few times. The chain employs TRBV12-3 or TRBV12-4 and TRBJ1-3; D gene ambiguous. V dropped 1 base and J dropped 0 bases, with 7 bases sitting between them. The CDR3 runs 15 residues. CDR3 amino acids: CASSLGAASGNTIYF. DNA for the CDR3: TGTGCCAGCAGTTTAGGGGCAGCCTCTGGAAACACCATATATTTT.

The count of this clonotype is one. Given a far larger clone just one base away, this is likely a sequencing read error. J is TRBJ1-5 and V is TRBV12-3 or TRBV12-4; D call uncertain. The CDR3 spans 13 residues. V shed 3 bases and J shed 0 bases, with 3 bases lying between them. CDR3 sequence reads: CASSFASNQPQHF. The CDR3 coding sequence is TGTGCCAGCAGTTTCGCTAGCAATCAGCCCCAGCATTTT.

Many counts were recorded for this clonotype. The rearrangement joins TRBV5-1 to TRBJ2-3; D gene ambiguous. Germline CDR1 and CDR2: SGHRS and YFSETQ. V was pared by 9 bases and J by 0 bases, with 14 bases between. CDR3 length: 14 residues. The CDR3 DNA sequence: TGCGCCACGCAGGACGGCCAGAGCACAGATACGCAGTATTTT. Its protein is CATQDGQSTDTQYF.

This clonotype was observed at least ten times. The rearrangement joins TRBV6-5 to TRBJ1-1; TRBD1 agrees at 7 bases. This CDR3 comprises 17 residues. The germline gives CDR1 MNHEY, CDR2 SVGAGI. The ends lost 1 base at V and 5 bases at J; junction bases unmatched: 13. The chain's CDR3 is CASSYFQGAGGTTEAFF. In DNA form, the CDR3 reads TGTGCCAGCAGTTACTTCCAAGGAGCAGGGGGAACGACTGAAGCTTTCTTT.

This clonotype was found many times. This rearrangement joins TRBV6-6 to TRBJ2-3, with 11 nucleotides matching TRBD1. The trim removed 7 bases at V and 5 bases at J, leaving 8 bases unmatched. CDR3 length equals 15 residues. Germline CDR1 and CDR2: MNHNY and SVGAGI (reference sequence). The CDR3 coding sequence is TGTGCCAGCACCGCGGGACAGGGGGAGATAGATACGCAGTATTTT. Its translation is CASTAGQGEIDTQYF.

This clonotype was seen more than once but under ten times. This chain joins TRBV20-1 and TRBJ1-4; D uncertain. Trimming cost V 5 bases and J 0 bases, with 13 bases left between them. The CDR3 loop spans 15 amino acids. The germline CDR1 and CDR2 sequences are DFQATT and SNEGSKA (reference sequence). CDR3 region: CSALTRISTNEKLFF. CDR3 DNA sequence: TGCAGTGCTTTGACCCGGATATCAACTAATGAAAAACTGTTTTTT.

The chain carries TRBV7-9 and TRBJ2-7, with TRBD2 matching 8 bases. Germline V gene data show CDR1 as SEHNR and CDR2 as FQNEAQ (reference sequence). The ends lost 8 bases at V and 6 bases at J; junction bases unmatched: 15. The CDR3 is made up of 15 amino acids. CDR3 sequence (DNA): TGTGCCAGCGGGGACTTAGCGGGAATGACGGGCGAGCAGTACTTC. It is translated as CASGDLAGMTGEQYF.

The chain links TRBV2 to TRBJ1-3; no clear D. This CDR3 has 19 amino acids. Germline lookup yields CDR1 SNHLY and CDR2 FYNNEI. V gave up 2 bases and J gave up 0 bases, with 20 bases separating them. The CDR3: CASSEKVKGQEYSGNTIYF. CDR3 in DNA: TGTGCCAGCAGTGAAAAAGTAAAAGGCCAGGAATACTCTGGAAACACCATATATTTT.

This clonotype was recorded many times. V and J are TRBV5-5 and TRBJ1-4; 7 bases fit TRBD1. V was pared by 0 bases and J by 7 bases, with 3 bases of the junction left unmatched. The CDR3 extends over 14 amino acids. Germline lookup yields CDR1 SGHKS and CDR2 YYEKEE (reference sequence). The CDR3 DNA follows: TGTGCCAGCAGCTTGGGTGACAGGGTTGAAAAACTGTTTTTT. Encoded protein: CASSLGDRVEKLFF.

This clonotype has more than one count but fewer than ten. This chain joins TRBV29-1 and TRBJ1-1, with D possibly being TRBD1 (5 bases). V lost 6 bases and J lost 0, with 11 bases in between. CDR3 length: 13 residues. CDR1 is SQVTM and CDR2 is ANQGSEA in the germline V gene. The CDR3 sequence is CSVVGRMNTEAFF. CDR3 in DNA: TGCAGCGTAGTGGGACGGATGAACACTGAAGCTTTCTTT.

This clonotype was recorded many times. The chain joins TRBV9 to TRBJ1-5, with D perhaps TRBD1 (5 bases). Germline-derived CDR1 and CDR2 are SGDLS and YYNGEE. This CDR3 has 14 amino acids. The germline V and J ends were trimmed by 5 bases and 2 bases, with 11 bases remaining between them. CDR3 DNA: TGTGCCAGCAGTGGAAGGGACGGCAATCAGCCCCAGCATTTT. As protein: CASSGRDGNQPQHF.

CDR3 loop: CSAGQGIHYGYTF. CDR3 bases: TGCAGTGCGGGTCAAGGCATACATTATGGCTACACCTTC. The chain is built from TRBV20-1 and TRBJ1-2; D is undetermined. Germline values: CDR1 DFQATT, CDR2 SNEGSKA (reference sequence). The V end was cut by 6 bases, the J end by 5 bases, with 16 bases between. This CDR3 comprises 13 residues.

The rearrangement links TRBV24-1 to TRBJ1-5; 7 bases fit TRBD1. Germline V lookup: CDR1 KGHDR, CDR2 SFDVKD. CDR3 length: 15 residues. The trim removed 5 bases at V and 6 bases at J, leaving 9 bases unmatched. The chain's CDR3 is CATSAKTGEGQPQHF. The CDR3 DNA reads TGTGCCACCAGTGCCAAAACAGGGGAGGGTCAGCCCCAGCATTTT.

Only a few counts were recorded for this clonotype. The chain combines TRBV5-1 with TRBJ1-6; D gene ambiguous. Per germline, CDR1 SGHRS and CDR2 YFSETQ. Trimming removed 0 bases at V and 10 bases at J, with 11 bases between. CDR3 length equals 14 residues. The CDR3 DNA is TGCGCCAGCAGCTTGGCGGGCCTGGGGTCACCCCTCCACTTT. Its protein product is CASSLAGLGSPLHF.